The 15 T cell receptor beta chains below all came from one sample that was sequenced in a study of blood T cell repertoires in COVID-19. Clones were sequenced by immunoSEQ multiplex PCR, and TCRdb holds only the in-frame ones, with some missing. The sample yields about 270,000 clones, around 85% seen once. The specimen sequenced was peripheral blood. These receptors all stem from a woman aged 70-85 years with acute or convalescent COVID-19.

The chain uses TRBV14 and TRBJ2-5, with 11 bases lining up with TRBD2. J lost 5 bases, V lost 4 bases, and 9 bases had no gene match. This CDR3 contains 16 residues. CDR1 is SGHDN and CDR2 is FVKESK in the germline V gene. For the CDR3, the DNA is TGTGCCAGCAGCCCTATAGCGGGGGGGCCTCGGGAGACCCAGTACTTC. Amino acid sequence: CASSPIAGGPRETQYF.

The chain couples TRBV6-1 to TRBJ1-5; D is possibly TRBD1 (6 bases). Trimming removed 2 bases from V and 4 bases from J, with 9 bases in between. Germline CDR1 is MNHNS and CDR2 is SASEGT. CDR3 length: 14 amino acids. The CDR3 nucleotides are TGTGCCAGCAGTGAACTAAGGGGGAATCAGCCCCAGCATTTT. It codes for CASSELRGNQPQHF.

This clone has only a few counts. The V call is TRBV15, the J call TRBJ2-5; TRBD1 matches at 10 bases. After removal of 1 base from V and 5 bases from J, the junction contained 4 bases not matched to a gene. CDR3 length equals 15 residues. Germline V gene lookup returns CDR1 LNHNV and CDR2 YYDKDF (reference sequence). CDR3 loop: CATSRVGTGDETQYF. The CDR3 bases are TGTGCCACCAGCAGAGTAGGGACAGGGGATGAGACCCAGTACTTC.

The V gene is TRBV15, the J gene TRBJ1-1; possible D gene TRBD1, 5 bases. V was cut by 3 bases and J by 1 base, with 12 bases left in between. The CDR3 contains 15 residues. From germline, CDR1 is LNHNV and CDR2 YYDKDF (reference sequence). DNA for the CDR3: TGTGCCACCAGCAGCGGGGGTTATCGGAACACTGAAGCTTTCTTT. Encoded protein: CATSSGGYRNTEAFF.

This chain connects TRBV4-2 to TRBJ2-3; TRBD2 matches at 8 bases. Germline V CDR1 and CDR2: LGHNA, YNFKEQ. The CDR3 totals 16 residues. V lost 1 base to trimming and J lost 5 bases; unmatched junction nucleotides: 8. CDR3 loop: CASSQVPGGHVDTQYF. The CDR3 bases are TGTGCCAGCAGCCAAGTCCCGGGGGGGCATGTAGATACGCAGTATTTT.

This chain links TRBV7-9 with TRBJ2-5; the match to TRBD2 covers 14 bases. CDR3 size: 15 residues. V dropped 5 bases and J dropped 9; count of bases not matched to a gene: 8. Germline V gives CDR1 SEHNR, CDR2 FQNEAQ (reference sequence). CDR3 amino acids: CASSPGTSGGEAQYF. CDR3 sequence (DNA): TGTGCCAGCAGCCCCGGGACTAGCGGGGGTGAGGCCCAGTACTTC.

Details on this clone: The identical CDR3 is also encoded by other nucleotide sequences in the sample. The chain joins TRBV7-9 to TRBJ1-1; possible D gene TRBD1, 6 bases. From germline, CDR1 is SEHNR and CDR2 FQNEAQ (reference sequence). The V gene lost 1 base and the J gene lost 1 base, with 10 bases spanning the gap. The CDR3 covers 15 residues. This chain's CDR3 is CASSLGWGQNTEAFF. The CDR3 DNA follows: TGTGCCAGCAGCTTAGGTTGGGGACAGAACACTGAAGCTTTCTTT.

Only one count was recorded for this clone. J is TRBJ2-1 and V is TRBV2, with TRBD2 identical over 8 bases. The V and J ends lost 4 bases and 3 bases, in that order; junction bases with no gene match: 11. Per the germline V gene, CDR1 is SNHLY and CDR2 is FYNNEI. The CDR3 contains 17 residues. DNA of the CDR3: TGTGCCAGCAGTGGGGACTATCGGGGGGGCCACTACAATGAGCAGTTCTTC. It is translated as CASSGDYRGGHYNEQFF.

This chain uses TRBV24-1 with TRBJ2-5; D not resolved. Trimming stripped 2 bases from V and 2 bases from J, with 8 bases between. The CDR3 has 14 residues. Germline V gene data show CDR1 as KGHDR and CDR2 as SFDVKD. DNA of the CDR3: TGTGCCACCAGTGATTCTCCAACTCAAGAGACCCAGTACTTC. It yields the protein CATSDSPTQETQYF.

The V gene is TRBV15, the J gene TRBJ2-2, with a possible D match to TRBD2 (5 bases). From germline, CDR1 is LNHNV and CDR2 YYDKDF (reference sequence). Trimming took 3 bases from V and 3 from J, leaving 8 bases between them. The CDR3 covers 14 residues. CDR3 sequence (DNA): TGTGCCACCAGCAGTCGGACTTACACCGGGGAGCTGTTTTTT. It is translated as CATSSRTYTGELFF.

V is TRBV5-8 and J is TRBJ1-4, with D hard to call. CDR1 is SGHTS, CDR2 YDEGEE, per germline. V was clipped by 0 bases and J by 8 bases, with 2 bases between them. The CDR3 is 11 amino acids. The CDR3: CASSLVEKLFF. CDR3 coding DNA: TGTGCCAGCAGCTTGGTAGAAAAACTGTTTTTT.

The rearrangement uses TRBV7-2 and TRBJ1-6, with 7 nucleotides matching TRBD1. CDR1 and CDR2 (germline): SGHTA, FQGNSA. There are 14 residues in the CDR3. With V trimmed by 4 bases and J by 7 bases, 4 bases remained unmatched. The CDR3 spells CASSSRTGNSPLHF. DNA of the CDR3: TGTGCCAGCAGCTCCCGGACAGGCAATTCACCCCTCCACTTT.

In regard to this clone: Other DNA sequences in this specimen translate into the identical CDR3. This chain joins TRBV6-5 and TRBJ1-2; 9 bases fit TRBD1. The CDR3 is made up of 14 amino acids. Trimming removed 5 bases from V and 2 bases from J; junction bases left unmatched: 3. In germline, CDR1 is MNHEY, CDR2 SVGAGI. The CDR3 region has the DNA TGTGCCAGCAGTCCCGGGACAGGGAACTATGGCTACACCTTC. It is translated as CASSPGTGNYGYTF.

The chain carries TRBV5-1 and TRBJ2-2, with 7 nucleotides matching TRBD2. Germline V gene data show CDR1 as SGHRS and CDR2 as YFSETQ. There are 15 residues in the CDR3. Trimming took 6 bases from V and 1 from J; bases not matched to a gene: 6. The CDR3 reads CASNTERGNTGELFF. The CDR3 DNA follows: TGCGCCAGCAATACCGAGCGGGGGAACACCGGGGAGCTGTTTTTT.

CDR3: CASSLTTGETQYF. CDR3 in DNA: TGTGCCAGCAGCCTGACGACGGGGGAGACCCAGTACTTC. The gene calls are TRBV7-3 and TRBJ2-5; D possibly corresponds to TRBD2 (5 bases). Germline V gene lookup returns CDR1 SGHTA and CDR2 FQGTGA. Trimming took off 5 bases at V and 5 bases at J, with 12 bases between the two ends. There are 13 residues in the CDR3. Filled out from reference TRBV7-3 and TRBJ2-5, the complete variable domain reads GAGVSQTPSNKVTEKGKYVELRCDPISGHTALYWYRQSLGQGPEFLIYFQGTGAADDSGLPNDRFFAVRPEGSVSTLKIQRTERGDSAVYLCASSLTTGETQYFGPGTRLLVL.